The text below deals with one T cell receptor beta chain. Its target is unknown. The data belong to a study of vaccination and CD4 T cells after COVID-19. Study overall: Diagnosis preceded the drawing of post-COVID samples by a median about 100 days (range 35 to 161). Overlapping SARS-CoV-2, HCoV-NL63, HCoV-OC43 and HCoV-229E spike peptides were used to stimulate cells. Overall study findings and caveats: Convalescent patients had a median roughly 90% of reactive clones appearing only post-vaccination.

Treatment specified: roughly 11-day PBMC culture with coronavirus spike peptide pools or control peptides (ViraFEST assay). Investigators obtained the unexposed donor's CD4+ T cells before the COVID-19 pandemic (2011-2018). ViraFEST used peptide pools to expand antigen-specific T cells before TCR sequencing. The assay that was used to sequence DNA from cultured CD4+ T cells was the Oncomine TCR Beta short-read assay. TCRdb analysed the PCR reads with MiXCR anew, one entry per CDR3 protein. Among more than 2,000 distinct CDR3 sequences listed, roughly 30% were seen once. The CDR3 loop spans 15 amino acids. Germline V lookup: CDR1 SGHRS, CDR2 YFSETQ. J lost 7 bases, V lost 4 bases, and 6 bases had no gene match.

This receptor was obtained from a human donor in good health. This chain joins TRBV5-1 and TRBJ1-6, with 9 bases lining up with TRBD1. Sequencing used CD4+ T cells from blood, cultured in vitro. CDR3 sequence (DNA): TGCGCCAGCAGCCCCCGGACAGGGGAGAATTCACCCCTCCACTTT. Residues: CASSPRTGENSPLHF.